What follows are 13 T cell receptor beta chains derived from one specimen sequenced in a study of stem cell transplantation in POMP-related autoinflammatory disease. TCRdb's copy holds only in-frame clones and misses some; the assay was immunoSEQ multiplex PCR. The repertoire holds tens of thousands of clones, with roughly 88% as singletons. Sample: CD4+ T cells from PBMCs, taken after stem cell transplantation. These receptors all come from a human patient with POMP-related autoinflammation and immune dysregulation (PRAID). Some T cells may be transferred from the graft donor.

This chain links TRBV5-1 with TRBJ2-3; TRBD1 matches 9 bases. This CDR3 has 15 amino acids. Trimming at V came to 4 bases and at J to 6 bases, leaving 9 bases not matched to a gene. The germline V gene encodes CDR1 SGHRS and CDR2 YFSETQ. The CDR3 sequence is CASSGGQGPQDTQYF. CDR3 bases: TGCGCCAGCAGCGGGGGACAGGGCCCCCAGGATACGCAGTATTTT. Full variable domain (rest looked up from reference TRBV5-1 and TRBJ2-3): KAGVTQTPRYLIKTRGQQVTLSCSPISGHRSVSWYQQTPGQGLQFLFEYFSETQRNKGNFPGRFSGRQFSNSRSEMNVSTLELGDSALYLCASSGGQGPQDTQYFGPGTRLTVL.

V and J are TRBV6-5 and TRBJ2-3; no reliable D call. CDR3 length equals 12 residues. The germline V gene has CDR1 MNHEY and CDR2 SVGAGI. The V end was cut by 6 bases, the J end by 2 bases, with 6 bases between. The CDR3 loop is CASRTFTDTQYF. CDR3 nucleotides: TGTGCCAGCAGGACCTTCACAGATACGCAGTATTTT.

This clone appeared once. The chain carries TRBV5-1 and TRBJ1-4; tentatively, D is TRBD1 (5 bases). V was shortened by 4 bases and J by 8 bases, with 21 bases between the two germline ends. The V gene's germline CDR1 is SGHRS and CDR2 YFSETQ. The CDR3 runs 16 residues. In DNA form, the CDR3 reads TGCGCCAGCAGCCCCGATGGAGGGACGAGGATGGAAAAACTGTTTTTT. This translates into CASSPDGGTRMEKLFF.

This clone was detected once. The rearrangement links TRBV4-1 to TRBJ2-7, with D unresolved. The V end lost 1 base, the J end lost 0 bases, and 7 bases lay between the germline ends. This CDR3 contains 14 residues. Germline V CDR1 and CDR2: MGHRA, YSYEKL. The CDR3 sequence is CASSQGFLSYEQYF. DNA for the CDR3: TGCGCCAGCAGCCAAGGGTTCCTCTCCTACGAGCAGTACTTC.

This clone showed up just once. The DNA of the CDR3 is TGCGCCAGCAGCCAAGGGGGACAAACCCTTTATAGCAATCAGCCCCAGCATTTT. The encoded protein is CASSQGGQTLYSNQPQHF. The V gene is TRBV4-1, the J gene TRBJ1-5; D is perhaps TRBD1 (6 bases). V was trimmed by 1 base and J by 0 bases, leaving 16 bases between them. Germline V CDR1 and CDR2: MGHRA, YSYEKL. The CDR3 has 18 amino acids.

Only one count was recorded for this clone. The rearrangement links TRBV19 to TRBJ2-3, with D unclear. The germline gives CDR1 LNHDA, CDR2 SQIVND (reference sequence). The CDR3 is 13 residues long. Trimming removed 6 bases at V and 3 bases at J, with 10 bases between. The CDR3: CASSLRPTDTQYF. In DNA, the CDR3 is TGTGCCAGTAGCCTTAGACCGACAGATACGCAGTATTTT.

The chain links TRBV7-8 to TRBJ1-1, with a possible D match to TRBD1 (5 bases). The V and J ends lost 5 bases and 11 bases respectively, with 18 bases between them. CDR1 and CDR2 (germline): SGHVS, FQNEAQ. CDR3 length: 13 amino acids. CDR3 in amino acids: CASSPNRPYGAFF. CDR3 DNA sequence: TGTGCCAGCAGCCCAAACAGGCCCTATGGGGCTTTCTTT.

The chain combines TRBV4-1 with TRBJ2-3; 8 bases agree with TRBD1. Germline lookup yields CDR1 MGHRA and CDR2 YSYEKL. The CDR3 consists of 16 residues. The V segment lost 0 bases and the J segment 0 bases; nucleotides outside the gene matches: 2. The CDR3 DNA sequence: TGCGCCAGCAGCCAAGAACGGACAGGGAGCACAGATACGCAGTATTTT. Its translation is CASSQERTGSTDTQYF.

The chain's CDR3 is CASSGQAHGSEQYV. The CDR3 region has the DNA TGTGCCAGCAGTGGACAGGCGCACGGTAGCGAGCAGTACGTC. This chain links TRBV2 with TRBJ2-7; TRBD1 might be the D (6 bases). Trimming cost V 4 bases and J 6 bases, with 16 bases left between them. CDR3 length equals 14 residues. CDR1 is SNHLY and CDR2 is FYNNEI in the germline V gene.

The chain carries TRBV5-5 and TRBJ2-7, with D possibly TRBD1 on 6 matching bases. CDR1 SGHKS and CDR2 YYEKEE come from the germline V gene (reference sequence). V lost 2 bases and J 1 base, leaving 10 bases between the germline ends. The CDR3 length is 14 residues. The CDR3 loop is CASSFRDTSYEQYF. CDR3 nucleotides: TGTGCCAGCAGCTTCCGGGACACTTCCTACGAGCAGTACTTC.

The CDR3 DNA reads as TGCGCCAGCAGCCAACCCAGACAGGGGACAAGCCACAATGAGCAGTTCTTC. Translated: CASSQPRQGTSHNEQFF. This chain uses TRBV4-1 with TRBJ2-1; 8 bases are a match to TRBD1. The length of the CDR3 is 17 residues. V trimming: 2 bases; J trimming: 5 bases; junction bases outside the gene matches: 11. Germline V gene lookup returns CDR1 MGHRA and CDR2 YSYEKL.

This clone has a single count. The J gene is TRBJ1-4, the V gene TRBV19; TRBD1 matches 10 bases. The V and J ends lost 6 bases and 1 base, in that order; junction bases with no gene match: 5. This CDR3 spans 16 amino acids. Germline lookup yields CDR1 LNHDA and CDR2 SQIVND (reference sequence). This chain's CDR3 is CASRDDRGRTNEKLFF. CDR3 nucleotides: TGTGCCAGTAGAGATGACAGGGGGCGAACTAATGAAAAACTGTTTTTT.

As concerns this clone: The junction does not match germline at one end; this may be a read error. V gene TRBV14 combines with J gene TRBJ1-5; a possible D gene is TRBD1 (5 bases). The CDR3 extends over 14 amino acids. CDR1 is SGHDN, CDR2 FVKESK, per germline. The CDR3 loop is CASRVGQGKQPQHF. CDR3 coding DNA: TGTGCCAGCAGAGTCGGCCAGGGCAAACAGCCCCAGCATTTT.